This T cell receptor beta chain emerged from a study of T-cell reconstitution after alpha-beta-depleted transplantation in children. Study results and limitations: The authors attributed T-cell counts and diversity one year after transplant mostly to newly produced T cells. At day 60, the high TCRbeta diversity found in some patients originated from recipient T cells and thymic progenitors that had survived. Several hundred rapidly expanded clones from non-depleted graft cells reportedly supplied alpha-beta T cells about two months post-transplant.

Preparation of the TCRbeta library involved a method that used unique molecular identifiers. TCRdb reprocessed the PCR reads with MiXCR, giving one entry per CDR3 protein. The sample has 610,000 or so distinct CDR3 sequences, more than 20% seen once. This clonotype showed up just a few times. Antigen unknown. The receptor was isolated from a boy less than two years old with Wiskott-Aldrich syndrome, due to receive a stem cell transplant. This specimen was PBMCs, taken before TCRalphabeta/CD19-depleted stem cell transplant.

The chain's CDR3 is CASSLQGQNNQPQHF. CDR3 nucleotides: TGTGCCAGCAGCTTACAGGGACAGAACAATCAGCCCCAGCATTTT. V gene TRBV7-8 combines with J gene TRBJ1-5; TRBD1 agrees at 7 bases. The J segment lost 3 bases and the V segment lost 2 bases, leaving 4 bases of the junction unmatched. The CDR3 contains 15 residues. Germline-derived CDR1 and CDR2 are SGHVS and FQNEAQ.